This T cell receptor beta chain was observed in a study of T cells in Graves' hyperthyroidism and ophthalmopathy. The study's findings and limits: Blood held most thyroid clonotypes expanded above 0.001 frequency. From stable hyperthyroidism, ophthalmopathy was separated by a 13 V-J model.

The CDR3 spans 14 residues. Deletions cut 5 bases from V and 0 bases from J, with 10 bases between. Patients having uncontrolled infection, another autoimmune disease, pregnancy or lactation were not included. In making diagnoses, clinical symptoms, serum thyroxine and TRAb, thyroid ultrasound and orbital computed tomography were all used. This clonotype turned up a few times. Its specificity is not known. What was amplified from RNA transcripts were TCR beta CDR3 regions. The HTBI set primed first-round TCR CDR3 RT-PCR. TCRdb itself ran the multiplex PCR reads through MiXCR, one entry per CDR3 protein. The repertoire holds roughly 500,000 distinct CDR3 sequences, with 46% as singletons.

The sequence was obtained from an adult woman with Graves' disease, either hyperthyroidism or ophthalmopathy (not recorded which). V is TRBV12-3 or TRBV12-4 and J is TRBJ1-1; weak D call: TRBD1 (5 bases). Input material: peripheral blood or thyroid tissue (not recorded which). Here the CDR3 DNA reads TGTGCCAGCAGTCCTATGACAGTGAACACTGAAGCTTTCTTT. This sequence encodes CASSPMTVNTEAFF.